This TCR beta chain was recorded in a study of blood T cell repertoires in COVID-19. Study background: Whether acute or convalescent, the COVID-19 samples came from the United States, Italy and Spain.

This CDR3 spans 13 amino acids. Trimming left V 5 bases short and J 4 bases short, with 9 bases between. Measured with immunoSEQ multiplex PCR; TCRdb has only the in-frame clones, and not every one. The sample carries approximately 45,000 clones, about four fifths recorded once. The J gene is TRBJ2-1, the V gene TRBV12-3 or TRBV12-4; D call uncertain. This TCR was sampled from a woman older than 75 with acute or convalescent COVID-19. Sequenced sample: peripheral blood. The CDR3 DNA reads TGTGCCAGCAGTCCTCAGATTTACAATGAGCAGTTCTTC. It codes for CASSPQIYNEQFF.